One T cell receptor (beta chain) is described in this entry. No antigen is known for it. Germline V gene sequence: CDR1 LGHDT, CDR2 YNNKEL (reference sequence). V was pared by 2 bases and J by 4 bases, with 6 bases between. The CDR3 runs 14 residues. The table came from immunoSEQ multiplex PCR; TCRdb's copy has only in-frame clones and leaves some out. The table has some 150,000 clones, 85% to 95% seen once. This entry is derived from a study of T cell responses to AZD1222 COVID-19 vaccine. General study findings and limits: Clonal diversity was possibly underestimated, and white British individuals and females predominated among donors. After the peak T cell response, and only then, were repertoires sampled. Recipients of two AZD1222 doses showed rising Spike-specific TCR breadth and depth.

Source: peripheral blood, taken on day 0 of AZD1222 vaccination. This chain uses TRBV3-1 (or the pseudogene TRBV3-2) with TRBJ1-6; D possibly corresponds to TRBD1 (5 bases). This sequence originates from an adult in good health. CDR3 in amino acids: CASSQQGYNSPLHF. CDR3 DNA: TGTGCCAGCAGCCAACAGGGTTATAATTCACCCCTCCACTTT.